Here is one T cell receptor beta chain with its context. Its binding antigen is unknown. No base qualities exist here, and no much larger clone lies one base off it. The sample is drawn from a study of T cell repertoires in cytomegalovirus infection (dated by TCRdb to the late 2010s). Context from the whole study: The peptide stimulations were aimed at well-studied HLA-B-restricted epitopes as well as recently identified HLA-C-restricted CMV epitopes, whose presentation resists viral immunomodulation. Because public TCR beta signatures pointed to carriage of CMV infection together with the matching HLA type, the HLA type of each donor mattered for the analysis. On the study overall, not on this receptor specifically: Cumulative frequency of public TCR beta family members discriminated carriers of CMV infection plus the relevant HLA type in this cohort and an independent 352-donor cohort. In the ex vivo response, HLA-C-restricted CMV-specific TCR beta clonotypes were dominant, and in two of eight donors the single most frequent clonotype came from this HLA-C-restricted group.

The sample's treatment or condition label, in plain terms: in vitro stimulation with specific CMV peptide epitopes to enrich CMV-specific T cells. Relative to germline, V is missing 4 bases and J is missing 1 base, with 8 bases of the junction outside any gene match. The CDR3 goes from the cysteine to the phenylalanine over 17 residues. The entry retains the CDR3 DNA only, 51 bases that are in frame from base 1. CDR1 and CDR2 are read off the germline V gene as SGHVS and FNYEAQ. The sequencer listed for this sample is Illumina HiSeq 1500. Clones were called with MiXCR by TCRdb after fastp trimmed the public reads at Q25, and only in-frame beta chains were retained. Merged by CDR3 protein, the rows form single entries marked with the most common genes and DNA. The sample contains around 78,000 distinct CDR3 sequences, around 40% of them found a single time. The top ten hold approximately 93% of the sample.

The V and J segments used are TRBV7-6 and TRBJ2-3; 10 central nucleotides agree with TRBD2. The sample was CD8+ T cells from cultured PBMCs, taken from culture after CMV antigen stimulation. This TCR was sampled from a human donor in good health (CMV status not recorded). Some clones in this sample may be carry-over from other donors' samples. CDR3 sequence: CASSSTPSGGGTDTQYF. The nucleotide sequence is given as TGTGCCAGCAGCTCAACGCCTAGCGGGGGCGGCACAGATACGCAGTATTTT.